This T cell receptor (beta chain) was sequenced during a study of T cells expressing NK-cell markers. For the study at large: Seven of the eight sequenced donors were HCMV-seropositive; one was seronegative.

The CDR3 covers 13 residues. TCRdb re-called the 5' RACE reads and catalogs CDR3 proteins one per entry, DNA excluded. This sample's clone table lists 550,000 to 600,000 distinct CDR3 sequences. The genes are TRBV12-3 or TRBV12-4 and TRBJ2-5. The receptor's source is a man between 18 and 29 years old in good health. The sample taken for sequencing was blood T cells: a sorted CD56 or NKG2C T cell subset, CD4+ or CD8+ T cells, or bulk PBMC T cells (not recorded which). CDR3 in amino acids: CASSLISGQTQYF.